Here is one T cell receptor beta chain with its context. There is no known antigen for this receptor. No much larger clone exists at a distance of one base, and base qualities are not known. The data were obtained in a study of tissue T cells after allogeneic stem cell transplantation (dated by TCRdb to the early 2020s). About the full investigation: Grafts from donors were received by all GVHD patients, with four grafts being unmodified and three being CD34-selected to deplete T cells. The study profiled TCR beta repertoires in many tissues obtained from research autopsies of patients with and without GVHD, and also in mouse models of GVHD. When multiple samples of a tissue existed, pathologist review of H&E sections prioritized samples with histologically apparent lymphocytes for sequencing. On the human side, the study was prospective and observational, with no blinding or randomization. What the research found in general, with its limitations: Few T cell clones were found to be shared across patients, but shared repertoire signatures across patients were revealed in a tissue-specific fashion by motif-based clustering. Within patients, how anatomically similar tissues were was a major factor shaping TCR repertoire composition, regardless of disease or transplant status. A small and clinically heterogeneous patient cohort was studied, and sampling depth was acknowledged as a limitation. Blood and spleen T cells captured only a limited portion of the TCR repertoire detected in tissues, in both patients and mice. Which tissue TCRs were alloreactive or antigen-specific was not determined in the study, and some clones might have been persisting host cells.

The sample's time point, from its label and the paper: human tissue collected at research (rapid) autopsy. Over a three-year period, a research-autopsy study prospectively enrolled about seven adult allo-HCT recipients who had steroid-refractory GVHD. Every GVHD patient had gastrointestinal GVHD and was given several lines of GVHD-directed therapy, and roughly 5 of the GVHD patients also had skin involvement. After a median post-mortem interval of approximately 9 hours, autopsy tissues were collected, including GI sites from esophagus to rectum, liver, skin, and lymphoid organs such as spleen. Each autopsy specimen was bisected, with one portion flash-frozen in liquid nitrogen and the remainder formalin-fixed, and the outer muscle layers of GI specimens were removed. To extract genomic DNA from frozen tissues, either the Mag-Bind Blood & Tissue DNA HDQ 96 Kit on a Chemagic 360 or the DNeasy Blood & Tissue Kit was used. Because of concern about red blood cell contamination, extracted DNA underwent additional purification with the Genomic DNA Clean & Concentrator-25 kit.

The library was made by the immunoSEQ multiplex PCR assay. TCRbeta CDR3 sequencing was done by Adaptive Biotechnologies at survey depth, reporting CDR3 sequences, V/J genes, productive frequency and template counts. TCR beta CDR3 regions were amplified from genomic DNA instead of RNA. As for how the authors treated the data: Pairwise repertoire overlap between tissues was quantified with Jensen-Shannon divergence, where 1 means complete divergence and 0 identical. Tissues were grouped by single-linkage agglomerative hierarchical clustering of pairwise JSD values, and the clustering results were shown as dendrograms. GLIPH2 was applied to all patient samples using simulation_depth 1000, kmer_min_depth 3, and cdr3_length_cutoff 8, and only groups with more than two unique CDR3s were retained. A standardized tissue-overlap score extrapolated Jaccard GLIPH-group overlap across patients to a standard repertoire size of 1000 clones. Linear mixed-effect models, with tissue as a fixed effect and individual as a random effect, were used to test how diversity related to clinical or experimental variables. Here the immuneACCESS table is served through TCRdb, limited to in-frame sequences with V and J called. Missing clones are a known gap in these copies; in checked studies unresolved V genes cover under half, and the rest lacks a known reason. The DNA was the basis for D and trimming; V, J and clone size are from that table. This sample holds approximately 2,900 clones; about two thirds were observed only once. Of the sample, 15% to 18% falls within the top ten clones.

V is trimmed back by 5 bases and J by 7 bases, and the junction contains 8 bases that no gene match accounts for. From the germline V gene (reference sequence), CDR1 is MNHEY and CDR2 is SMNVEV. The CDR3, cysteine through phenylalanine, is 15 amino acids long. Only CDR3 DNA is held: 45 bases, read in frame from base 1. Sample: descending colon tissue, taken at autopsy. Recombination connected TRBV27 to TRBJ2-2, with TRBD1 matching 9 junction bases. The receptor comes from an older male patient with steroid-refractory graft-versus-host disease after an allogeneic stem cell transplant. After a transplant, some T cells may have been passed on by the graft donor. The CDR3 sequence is CASSPGTGQGGELFF. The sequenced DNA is TGTGCCAGCAGTCCAGGGACAGGGCAGGGCGGGGAGCTGTTTTTT.